This passage covers 17 T cell receptor beta chains from one sample sequenced in a study of blood T cell repertoires in COVID-19. TCRdb keeps only in-frame clones here, not all; method: immunoSEQ multiplex PCR. The sample shows 100,000 to 120,000 clones, more than 65% of them seen only once. The sample taken for sequencing was peripheral blood. The receptors here all came from a woman older than 75 with acute or convalescent COVID-19.

J is TRBJ2-1 and V is TRBV9; 7 nucleotides agree with TRBD1. The V gene's germline CDR1 is SGDLS and CDR2 YYNGEE. The J segment lost 12 bases and the V segment lost 0 bases, leaving 12 bases of the junction unmatched. The CDR3 consists of 15 residues. The CDR3 spells CASSVGTGVPDGQFF. DNA of the CDR3: TGTGCCAGCAGCGTAGGGACAGGCGTACCCGATGGGCAGTTCTTC.

The chain is built from TRBV6-5 and TRBJ2-1; D may be TRBD1 (5 bases). The ends were cut back, 8 bases at V and 4 bases at J, with 15 bases in the middle. Germline V gene sequence: CDR1 MNHEY, CDR2 SVGAGI. The CDR3 has 14 amino acids. CDR3 residues: CASVQGFPYNEQFF. Here the CDR3 DNA reads TGTGCCAGCGTTCAGGGTTTTCCATACAATGAGCAGTTCTTC.

V is TRBV3-1 (or the pseudogene TRBV3-2) and J is TRBJ1-6; D unresolved. Germline V gene lookup returns CDR1 LGHDT and CDR2 YNNKEL (reference sequence). There are 14 residues in the CDR3. The CDR3 nucleotides read TGTGCTACCACCGGAGGGATAGGTAATTCACCCCTCCACTTT. Translation: CATTGGIGNSPLHF.

In this sample, this clone turned up a few times. This sequence joins TRBV5-3 and TRBJ1-1; D gene unclear. TRBV5-3 is known as an ORF, though its function is uncertain. V dropped 4 bases and J dropped 3 bases, with 13 bases sitting between them. This CDR3 region has 14 residues. The CDR3 sequence is CARSPHGDHTEAFF. The CDR3 bases are TGTGCCAGAAGCCCCCACGGGGATCACACTGAAGCTTTCTTT.

The chain links TRBV6-4 to TRBJ1-2, with TRBD1 matching 7 bases. Germline values: CDR1 MRHNA, CDR2 SNTAGT. The CDR3 is 13 amino acids. The trim removed 1 base at V and 8 bases at J, leaving 4 bases unmatched. The CDR3 sequence: CASSDLQGTGYTF. CDR3 in DNA: TGTGCCAGCAGTGACTTACAGGGGACCGGCTACACCTTC.

J is TRBJ2-4 and V is TRBV30; D is uncertain. Trimming cost V 1 base and J 8 bases, with 12 bases left between them. CDR3 length equals 13 residues. CDR1 is GTSNPN and CDR2 is SVGIG in the germline V gene (reference sequence). The DNA for the CDR3 is TGTGCCTGGAGTGGTAATAGTATAGACATTCAGTACTTC. Protein: CAWSGNSIDIQYF.

V usage is TRBV5-1 and J usage is TRBJ2-2, with 10 bases aligning to TRBD2. The germline V gene has CDR1 SGHRS and CDR2 YFSETQ. Germline trimming cut 2 bases from V and 5 bases from J; bases unmatched to any gene: 6. This CDR3 is 16 amino acids long. This CDR3 reads CASSLLAGKETGELFF. The CDR3 nucleotides are TGCGCCAGCAGCTTACTAGCGGGGAAAGAGACCGGGGAGCTGTTTTTT.

This clone has only one observation. The chain recombines TRBV7-3 with TRBJ1-2, with TRBD1 matching over 9 bases. The CDR3 runs 15 residues. The V and J ends lost 5 bases and 2 bases, in that order; junction bases with no gene match: 6. Per the germline V gene, CDR1 is SGHTA and CDR2 is FQGTGA. DNA of the CDR3: TGTGCCAGCAGCCCAACAGGGGGCGGGAACTATGGCTACACCTTC. Encoded protein: CASSPTGGGNYGYTF.

The chain couples TRBV3-1 (or the pseudogene TRBV3-2) to TRBJ2-5; the D gene is possibly TRBD2 (6 bases). The V end was cut by 3 bases, the J end by 9 bases, with 17 bases between. The CDR3 has 14 amino acids. Germline CDR1 reads LGHDT; CDR2 reads YNNKEL (reference sequence). The CDR3 coding sequence is TGTGCCAGCAGCCAGCGTAGCGGAGAAGGCGCCCAGTACTTC. Translation gives CASSQRSGEGAQYF.

Only a few counts were recorded for this clone. The CDR3 nucleotides read TGCGCCAGCAGCCAAGGCAGGGGTGGGTACACTGAAGCTTTCTTT. Its translation: CASSQGRGGYTEAFF. This chain connects TRBV4-1 to TRBJ1-1; tentative D call: TRBD1 (6 bases). The CDR3 is 15 residues long. The ends were cut back, 1 base at V and 3 bases at J, with 12 bases in the middle. The V gene's germline CDR1 is MGHRA and CDR2 YSYEKL.

The CDR3 reads CASSQARDRGSGGYTF. The DNA of the CDR3 is TGTGCCAGCAGCCAAGCCCGGGACAGGGGGTCGGGGGGCTACACCTTC. The V and J genes are TRBV4-2 and TRBJ1-2; 11 bases line up with TRBD1. The length of the CDR3 is 16 residues. The V gene's germline CDR1 is LGHNA and CDR2 YNFKEQ. J gave up 8 bases and V 1 base, and 9 bases lay outside the gene matches.

This chain links TRBV6-2 or TRBV6-3 with TRBJ1-1, with D perhaps TRBD1 (5 bases). The germline CDR1 and CDR2 sequences are MNHEY and SVGEGT. The CDR3 sequence is 13 residues long. V gave up 2 bases and J gave up 1 base, with 5 bases separating them. The CDR3 nucleotides are TGTGCCAGCAGTTACCAGGGGAACACTGAAGCTTTCTTT. Its protein is CASSYQGNTEAFF.

The J gene is TRBJ1-1, the V gene TRBV12-3 or TRBV12-4; D is undetermined. This CDR3 spans 12 amino acids. V was trimmed by 5 bases and J by 1 base, leaving 5 bases between them. Here the CDR3 reads CASSRENTEAFF. For the CDR3, the DNA is TGTGCCAGCAGTCGGGAGAACACTGAAGCTTTCTTT.

The rearrangement links TRBV10-3 to TRBJ2-2; TRBD1 agrees at 8 bases. Germline loops: CDR1 ENHRY, CDR2 SYGVKD. Trimming cost V 1 base and J 7 bases; bases outside gene matches: 8. CDR3 length: 16 amino acids. The CDR3 bases are TGTGCCATCAGTGAGTTCCGGGACAGGCGGGACGGGGAGCTGTTTTTT. Protein product: CAISEFRDRRDGELFF.

The chain links TRBV9 to TRBJ2-2; D remains ambiguous. The CDR3 has 15 amino acids. Germline V gene data show CDR1 as SGDLS and CDR2 as YYNGEE. Trimming took off 1 base at V and 4 bases at J, with 11 bases between the two ends. The CDR3 nucleotides are TGTGCCAGCAGCGTATCTAGTTTGGGCACCGGGGAGCTGTTTTTT. Translating gives CASSVSSLGTGELFF.

With respect to this clone: The identical CDR3 is also encoded by other nucleotide sequences in the sample. V usage is TRBV11-2 and J usage is TRBJ1-3, with unresolved D. The ends were cut back, 4 bases at V and 4 bases at J, with 17 bases in the middle. The length of the CDR3 is 16 residues. Germline CDR1 is SGHAT and CDR2 is FQNNGV. CDR3 bases: TGTGCCAGCAGCTCACTACGGGGTATTAAAGGAAACACCATATATTTT. Translated: CASSSLRGIKGNTIYF. The variable domain in full, with the rest retrieved from reference TRBV11-2 and TRBJ1-3, is EAGVAQSPRYKIIEKRQSVAFWCNPISGHATLYWYQQILGQGPKLLIQFQNNGVVDDSQLPKDRFSAERLKGVDSTLKIQPAKLEDSAVYLCASSSLRGIKGNTIYFGEGSWLTVV.

This clone appeared once. Relative to the germline gene, one junction end is altered; a read error may explain this. V and J are TRBV28 and TRBJ2-1, with TRBD2 matching over 11 bases. This CDR3 has 15 residues. Germline loops: CDR1 MDHEN, CDR2 SYDVKM. CDR3 region: CASSRSGGGYNEQFF. As DNA, the CDR3 is TGTGCCAGCAGCCGTAGCGGGGGGGGGTACAACGAGCAGTTCTTC. Full variable domain (remainder filled in from reference TRBV28 and TRBJ2-1): DVKVTQSSRYLVKRTGEKVFLECVQDMDHENMFWYRQDPGLGLRLIYFSYDVKMKEKGDIPEGYSVSREKKERFSLILESASTNQTSMYLCASSRSGGGYNEQFFGPGTRLTVL.